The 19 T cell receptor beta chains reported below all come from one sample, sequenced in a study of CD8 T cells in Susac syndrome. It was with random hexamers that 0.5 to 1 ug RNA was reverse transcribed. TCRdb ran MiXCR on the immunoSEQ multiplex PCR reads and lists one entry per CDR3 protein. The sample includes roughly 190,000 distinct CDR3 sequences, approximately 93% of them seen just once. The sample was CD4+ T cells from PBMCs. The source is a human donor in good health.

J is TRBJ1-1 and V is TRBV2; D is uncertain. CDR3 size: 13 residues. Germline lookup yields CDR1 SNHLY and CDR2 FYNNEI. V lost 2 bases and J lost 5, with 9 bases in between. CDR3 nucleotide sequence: TGTGCCAGCAGTGAACGGTGGGTGACTGAAGCTTTCTTT. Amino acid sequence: CASSERWVTEAFF.

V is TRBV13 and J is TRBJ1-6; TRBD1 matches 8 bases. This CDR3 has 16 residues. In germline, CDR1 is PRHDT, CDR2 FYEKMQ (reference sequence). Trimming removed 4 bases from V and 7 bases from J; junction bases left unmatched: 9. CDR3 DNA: TGTGCCAGCAGCTCTCCCCGACAGGGGCGGAATTCACCCCTCCACTTT. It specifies CASSSPRQGRNSPLHF.

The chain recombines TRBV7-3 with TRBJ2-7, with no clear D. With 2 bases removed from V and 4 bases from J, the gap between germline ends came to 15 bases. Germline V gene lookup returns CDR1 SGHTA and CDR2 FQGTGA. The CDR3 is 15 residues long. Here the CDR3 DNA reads TGTGCCAGCAGCTTAGATCCTGGTCGCGGTTACGAGCAGTACTTC. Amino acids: CASSLDPGRGYEQYF. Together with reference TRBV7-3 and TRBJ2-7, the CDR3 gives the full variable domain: GAGVSQTPSNKVTEKGKYVELRCDPISGHTALYWYRQSLGQGPEFLIYFQGTGAADDSGLPNDRFFAVRPEGSVSTLKIQRTERGDSAVYLCASSLDPGRGYEQYFGPGTRLTVT.

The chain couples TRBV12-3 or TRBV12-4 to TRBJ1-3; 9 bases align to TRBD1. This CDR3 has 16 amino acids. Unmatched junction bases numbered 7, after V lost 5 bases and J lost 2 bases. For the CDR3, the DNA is TGTGCCAGCAGTCGCCGGGACAGGGTAACTGGAAACACCATATATTTT. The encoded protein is CASSRRDRVTGNTIYF.

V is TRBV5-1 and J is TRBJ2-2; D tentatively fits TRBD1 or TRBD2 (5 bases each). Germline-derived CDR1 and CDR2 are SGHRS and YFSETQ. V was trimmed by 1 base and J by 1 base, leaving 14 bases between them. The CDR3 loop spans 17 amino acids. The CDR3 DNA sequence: TGCGCCAGCAGCTTGCAACCGAGGGGTCGGAACACCGGGGAGCTGTTTTTT. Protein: CASSLQPRGRNTGELFF.

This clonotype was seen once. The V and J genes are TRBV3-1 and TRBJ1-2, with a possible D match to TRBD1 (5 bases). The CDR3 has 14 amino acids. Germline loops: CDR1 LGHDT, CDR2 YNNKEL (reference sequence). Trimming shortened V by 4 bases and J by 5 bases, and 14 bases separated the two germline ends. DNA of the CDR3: TGTGCCAGCAGCCCCGCCCGACAGATTTATGGCTACACCTTC. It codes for CASSPARQIYGYTF.

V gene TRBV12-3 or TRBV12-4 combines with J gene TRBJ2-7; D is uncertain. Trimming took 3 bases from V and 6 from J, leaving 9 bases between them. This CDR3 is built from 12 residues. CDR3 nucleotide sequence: TGTGCCAGCAGTTTGGTGGGTCGCGAGCAGTACGTC. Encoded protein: CASSLVGREQYV.

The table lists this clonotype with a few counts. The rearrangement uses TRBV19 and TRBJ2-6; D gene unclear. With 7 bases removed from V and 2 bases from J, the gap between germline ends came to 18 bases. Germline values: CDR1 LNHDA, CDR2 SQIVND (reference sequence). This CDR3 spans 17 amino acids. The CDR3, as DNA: TGTGCCAGTACCGTAAGTATGTCGGCAGCTGGGGCCAACGTCCTGACTTTC. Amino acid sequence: CASTVSMSAAGANVLTF.

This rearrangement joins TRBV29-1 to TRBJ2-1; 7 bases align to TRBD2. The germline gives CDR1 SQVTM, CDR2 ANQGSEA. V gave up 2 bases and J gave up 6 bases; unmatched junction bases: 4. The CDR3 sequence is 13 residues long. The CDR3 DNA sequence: TGCAGCGTTGAATCTCCGGGAGGCAATGAGCAGTTCTTC. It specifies CSVESPGGNEQFF.

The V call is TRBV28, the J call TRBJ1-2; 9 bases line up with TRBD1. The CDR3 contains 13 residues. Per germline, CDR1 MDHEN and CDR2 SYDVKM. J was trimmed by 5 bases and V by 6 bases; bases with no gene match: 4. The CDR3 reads CASRRQGGYGYTF. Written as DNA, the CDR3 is TGTGCCAGCAGACGACAGGGGGGGTATGGCTACACCTTC.

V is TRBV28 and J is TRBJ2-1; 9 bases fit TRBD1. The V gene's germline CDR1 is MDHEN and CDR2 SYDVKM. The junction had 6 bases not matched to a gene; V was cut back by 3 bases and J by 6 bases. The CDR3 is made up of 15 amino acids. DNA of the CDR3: TGTGCCAGCAGTTTGTGGGACAGGGTGGGCAATGAGCAGTTCTTC. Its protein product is CASSLWDRVGNEQFF.

CDR3: CASSYFPGNVGNTIYF. For the CDR3, the DNA is TGTGCCAGTAGTTACTTTCCCGGGAACGTTGGAAACACCATATATTTT. The gene calls are TRBV19 and TRBJ1-3, with no clear D. CDR1 and CDR2 (germline): LNHDA, SQIVND (reference sequence). The CDR3 totals 16 residues. Trimming left V 5 bases short and J 3 bases short, with 17 bases between.

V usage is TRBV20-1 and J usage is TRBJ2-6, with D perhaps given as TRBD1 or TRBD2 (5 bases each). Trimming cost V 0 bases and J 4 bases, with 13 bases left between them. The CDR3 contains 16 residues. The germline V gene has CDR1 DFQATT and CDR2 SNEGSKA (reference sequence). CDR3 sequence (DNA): TGCAGTGCTAGAGATTGGGGGACCCCCGGGGCCAACGTCCTGACTTTC. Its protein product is CSARDWGTPGANVLTF.

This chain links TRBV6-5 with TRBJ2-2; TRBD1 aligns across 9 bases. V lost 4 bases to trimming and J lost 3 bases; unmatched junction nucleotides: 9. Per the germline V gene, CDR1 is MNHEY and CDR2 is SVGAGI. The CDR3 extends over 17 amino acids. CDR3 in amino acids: CASSSTGGAVHTGELFF. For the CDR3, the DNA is TGTGCCAGCAGTTCTACAGGGGGCGCGGTTCACACCGGGGAGCTGTTTTTT.

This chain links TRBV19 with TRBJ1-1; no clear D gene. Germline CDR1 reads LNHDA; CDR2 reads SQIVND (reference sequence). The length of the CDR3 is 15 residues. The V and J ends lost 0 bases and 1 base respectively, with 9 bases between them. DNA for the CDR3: TGTGCCAGTAGTATAGATAGGGCCCCGAACACTGAAGCTTTCTTT. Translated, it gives CASSIDRAPNTEAFF.

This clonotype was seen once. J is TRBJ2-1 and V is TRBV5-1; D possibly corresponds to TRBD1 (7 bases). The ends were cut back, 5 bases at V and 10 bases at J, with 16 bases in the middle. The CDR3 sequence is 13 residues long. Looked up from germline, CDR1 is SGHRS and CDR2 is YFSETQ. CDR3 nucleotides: TGCGCCAGCAGTTATCAGGGGGGTGGGGAGCAGTTCTTC. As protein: CASSYQGGGEQFF.

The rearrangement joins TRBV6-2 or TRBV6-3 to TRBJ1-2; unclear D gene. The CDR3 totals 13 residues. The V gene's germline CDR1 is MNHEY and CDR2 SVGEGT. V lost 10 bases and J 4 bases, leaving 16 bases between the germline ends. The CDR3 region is CAIGVSGIYGYTF. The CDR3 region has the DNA TGTGCCATCGGGGTCTCAGGAATCTATGGCTACACCTTC.

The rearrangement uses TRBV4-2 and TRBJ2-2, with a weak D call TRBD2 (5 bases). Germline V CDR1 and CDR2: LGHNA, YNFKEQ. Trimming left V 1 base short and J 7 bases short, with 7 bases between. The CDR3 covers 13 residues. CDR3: CASSQVGGGELFF. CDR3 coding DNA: TGTGCCAGCAGCCAAGTAGGAGGCGGGGAGCTGTTTTTT.

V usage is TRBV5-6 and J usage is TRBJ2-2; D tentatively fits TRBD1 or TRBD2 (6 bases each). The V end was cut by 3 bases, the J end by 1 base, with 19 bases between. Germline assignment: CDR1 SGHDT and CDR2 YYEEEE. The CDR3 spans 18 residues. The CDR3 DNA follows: TGTGCCAGCAGCTCCGGACAGCCCTGGAGGGAGAACACCGGGGAGCTGTTTTTT. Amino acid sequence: CASSSGQPWRENTGELFF.